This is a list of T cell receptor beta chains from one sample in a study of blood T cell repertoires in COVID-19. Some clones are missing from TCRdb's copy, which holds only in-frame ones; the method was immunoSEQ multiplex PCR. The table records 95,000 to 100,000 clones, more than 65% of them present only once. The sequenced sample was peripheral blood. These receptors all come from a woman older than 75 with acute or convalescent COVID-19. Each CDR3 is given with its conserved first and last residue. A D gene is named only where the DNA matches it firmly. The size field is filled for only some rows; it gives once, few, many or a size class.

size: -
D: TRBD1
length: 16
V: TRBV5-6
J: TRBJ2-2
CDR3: CASSLGMTGSGGELFF
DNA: TGTGCCAGCAGCTTGGGAATGACAGGGTCCGGCGGGGAGCTGTTTTTT

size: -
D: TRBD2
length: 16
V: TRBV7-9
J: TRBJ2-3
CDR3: CASSLASGVGTDTQYF
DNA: TGTGCCAGCAGCTTAGCTAGCGGGGTTGGCACAGATACGCAGTATTTT

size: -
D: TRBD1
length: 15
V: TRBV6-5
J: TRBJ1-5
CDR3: CASSSRTGGDQPQHF
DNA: TGTGCCAGCTCCTCTCGGACAGGGGGAGATCAGCCCCAGCATTTT

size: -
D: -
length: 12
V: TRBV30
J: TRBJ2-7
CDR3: CAWSGAGSSQYF
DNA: TGTGCCTGGAGTGGAGCAGGCTCGTCGCAGTACTTC

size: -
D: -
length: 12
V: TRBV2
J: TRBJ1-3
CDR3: CASSVKGDTIYF
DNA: TGTGCCAGCAGTGTAAAGGGAGACACCATATATTTT

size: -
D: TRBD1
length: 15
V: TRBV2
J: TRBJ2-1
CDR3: CASNRDRSSYNEQFF
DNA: TGTGCCAGTAACCGGGACAGGAGCTCCTACAATGAGCAGTTCTTC

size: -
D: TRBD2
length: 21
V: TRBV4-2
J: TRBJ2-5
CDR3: CASSPKVSGTSGGIYQETQYF
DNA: TGTGCCAGCAGCCCAAAAGTTTCCGGGACTAGCGGGGGGATTTACCAAGAGACCCAGTACTTC

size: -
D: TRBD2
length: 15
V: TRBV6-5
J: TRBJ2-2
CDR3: CASRGPGLAAGELFF
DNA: TGTGCCAGCAGGGGACCGGGACTAGCGGCCGGGGAGCTGTTTTTT

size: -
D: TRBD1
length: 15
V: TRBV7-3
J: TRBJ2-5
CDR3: CASSQGQGGRETQYF
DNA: TGTGCCAGCAGCCAGGGACAGGGAGGTCGCGAGACCCAGTACTTC

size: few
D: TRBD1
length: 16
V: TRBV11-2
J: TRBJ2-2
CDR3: CASSPRGGSNTGELFF
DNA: TGTGCCAGCAGCCCGCGAGGGGGCTCGAACACCGGGGAGCTGTTTTTT

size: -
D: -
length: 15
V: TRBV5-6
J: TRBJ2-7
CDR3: CASSLWPGMRDEQYF
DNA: TGTGCCAGCAGCTTGTGGCCAGGGATGCGCGACGAGCAGTACTTC

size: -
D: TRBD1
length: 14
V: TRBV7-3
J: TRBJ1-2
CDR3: CASSLDRGPRGYTF
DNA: TGTGCCAGCAGCTTAGACAGGGGGCCTAGGGGCTACACCTTC

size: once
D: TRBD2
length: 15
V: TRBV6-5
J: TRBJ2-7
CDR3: CASSPTSGDTYEQYF
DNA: TGTGCCAGCAGCCCCACTAGCGGGGATACCTACGAGCAGTACTTC

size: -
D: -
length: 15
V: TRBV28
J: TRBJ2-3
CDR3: CASSFPEPGRDTQYF
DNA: TGTGCCAGCAGTTTCCCTGAACCCGGGAGAGATACGCAGTATTTT

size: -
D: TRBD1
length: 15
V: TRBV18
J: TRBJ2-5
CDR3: CASSRMGQGEETQYF
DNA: TGTGCCAGCTCACGGATGGGACAGGGAGAGGAGACCCAGTACTTC

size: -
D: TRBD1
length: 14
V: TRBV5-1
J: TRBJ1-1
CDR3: CASSAGQPNTEAFF
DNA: TGCGCCAGCAGCGCGGGACAGCCGAACACTGAAGCTTTCTTT

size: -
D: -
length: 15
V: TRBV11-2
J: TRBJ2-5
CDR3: CASSPSGGPSETQYF
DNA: TGTGCCAGCAGTCCTTCGGGGGGCCCTTCGGAGACCCAGTACTTC

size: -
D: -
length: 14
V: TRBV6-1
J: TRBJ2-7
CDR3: CASSDRGRGYEQYF
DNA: TGTGCCAGCAGTGACCGGGGCAGGGGCTACGAGCAGTACTTC

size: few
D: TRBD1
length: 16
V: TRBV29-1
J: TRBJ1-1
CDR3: CSVEPLSRDRGVGAFF
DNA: TGCAGCGTTGAACCACTTTCCCGAGACAGGGGAGTGGGGGCTTTCTTT

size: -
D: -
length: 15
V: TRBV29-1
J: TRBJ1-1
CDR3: CSVAPLAGSATEAFF
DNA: TGCAGCGTGGCACCCCTGGCAGGGTCGGCCACTGAAGCTTTCTTT

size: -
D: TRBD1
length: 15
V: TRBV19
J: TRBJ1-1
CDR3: CASSISTGGGTEAFF
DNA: TGTGCCAGTAGTATATCGACAGGGGGCGGCACTGAAGCTTTCTTT

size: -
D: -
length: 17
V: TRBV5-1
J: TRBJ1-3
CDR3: CASSLGPGMSAGNTIYF
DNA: TGCGCCAGCAGCTTGGGGCCAGGGATGTCCGCTGGAAACACCATATATTTT

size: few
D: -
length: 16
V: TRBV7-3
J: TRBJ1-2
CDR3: CASSPGLGGGLNGYTF
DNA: TGTGCCAGCAGCCCAGGCCTTGGGGGGGGGCTAAATGGCTACACCTTC

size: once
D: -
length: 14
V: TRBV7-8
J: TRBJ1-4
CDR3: CASSPSGGYEKLFF
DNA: TGTGCCAGCAGCCCTTCGGGTGGCTATGAAAAACTGTTTTTT

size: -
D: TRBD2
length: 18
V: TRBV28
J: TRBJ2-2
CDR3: CASSLLPRLAGSQRELFF
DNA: TGTGCCAGCAGTCTCCTCCCGCGCCTAGCGGGTTCGCAACGGGAGCTGTTTTTT

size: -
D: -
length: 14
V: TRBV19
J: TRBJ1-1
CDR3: CASRLDGQYTEAFF
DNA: TGTGCCAGTAGACTGGATGGACAGTACACTGAAGCTTTCTTT

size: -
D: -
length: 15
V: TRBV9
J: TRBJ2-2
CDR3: CASSVAGGGTGELFF
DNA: TGTGCCAGCAGCGTAGCGGGGGGCGGCACCGGGGAGCTGTTTTTT

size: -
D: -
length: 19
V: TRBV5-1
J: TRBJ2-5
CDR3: CASSRREILRNLERETQYF
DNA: TGCGCCAGCAGCCGCAGGGAAATCCTCCGAAATCTAGAACGGGAGACCCAGTACTTC